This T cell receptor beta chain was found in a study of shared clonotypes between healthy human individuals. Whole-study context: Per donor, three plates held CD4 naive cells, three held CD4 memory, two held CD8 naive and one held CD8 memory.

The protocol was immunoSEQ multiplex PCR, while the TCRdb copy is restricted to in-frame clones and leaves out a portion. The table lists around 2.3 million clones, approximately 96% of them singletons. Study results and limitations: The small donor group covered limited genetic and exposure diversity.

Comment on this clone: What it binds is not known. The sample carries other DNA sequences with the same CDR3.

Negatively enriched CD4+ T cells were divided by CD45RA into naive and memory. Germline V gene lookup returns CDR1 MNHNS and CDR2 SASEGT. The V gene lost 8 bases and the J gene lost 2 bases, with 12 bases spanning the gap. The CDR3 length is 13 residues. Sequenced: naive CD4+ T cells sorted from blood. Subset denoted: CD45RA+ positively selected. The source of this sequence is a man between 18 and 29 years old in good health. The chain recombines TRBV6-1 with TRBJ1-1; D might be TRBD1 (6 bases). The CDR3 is CASRRTVNTEAFF. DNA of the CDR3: TGTGCCAGCCGAAGGACAGTTAACACTGAAGCTTTCTTT.